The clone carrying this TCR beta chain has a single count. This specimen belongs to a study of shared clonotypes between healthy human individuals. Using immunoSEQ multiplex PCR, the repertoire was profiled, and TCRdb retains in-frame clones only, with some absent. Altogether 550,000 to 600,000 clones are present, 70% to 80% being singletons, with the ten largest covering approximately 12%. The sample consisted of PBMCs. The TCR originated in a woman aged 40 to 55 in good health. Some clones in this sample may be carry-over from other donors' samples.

CDR3 region: CATSRGGRYTGELFF. DNA for the CDR3: TGTGCCACCAGCAGGGGTGGGAGGTATACCGGGGAGCTGTTTTTT. The chain combines TRBV15 with TRBJ2-2; a possible D gene is TRBD2 (6 bases). The CDR3 consists of 15 residues. Germline V gene data show CDR1 as LNHNV and CDR2 as YYDKDF (reference sequence). Trimming removed 3 bases at V and 5 bases at J, with 13 bases between.